This T cell receptor beta chain was profiled in a study of T-cell reconstitution after alpha-beta-depleted transplantation in children. Findings and caveats of the study: Alpha-beta T cells present about two months after transplant were reported to originate from several hundred expanded graft clones.

Germline CDR1 and CDR2: SGDLS and YYNGEE. The CDR3 loop spans 15 amino acids. V was cut by 0 bases and J by 3 bases, with 10 bases left in between. Molecular barcoding with unique molecular identifiers was used for the TCRbeta library. TCRdb called the PCR reads again in MiXCR, with one record for every CDR3 protein. The sample holds about 110,000 distinct CDR3 sequences, approximately 10% seen once. Concerning this clonotype itself: The antigen remains undetermined.

The sample here was PBMCs, taken before TCRalphabeta/CD19-depleted stem cell transplant. This chain joins TRBV9 and TRBJ2-1; D is ambiguous. The receptor was isolated from a boy younger than 10 with acute lymphoblastic leukemia, due to receive a stem cell transplant. CDR3: CASSVDLRFYNEQFF. The CDR3 DNA reads as TGTGCCAGCAGCGTAGATTTGCGGTTCTACAATGAGCAGTTCTTC.